The 17 T cell receptor beta chains reported below all come from one sample, sequenced in a study of CD8+ T cells in alopecia areata. The authors extracted RNA and reverse transcribed it into cDNA as the sequencing template. Produced via immunoSEQ multiplex PCR; TCRdb's table is partial and in-frame only. The sample records 170,000 or so clones, roughly 61% being singletons. Stated treatment: oral pan-JAK inhibitor, 5-10 mg twice daily. The source material was CD8+ T cells sorted from blood, sampled at week 24, from a patient treated with tofacitinib. These receptors originate from a human donor with alopecia areata.

This sequence joins TRBV7-8 and TRBJ1-1, with D uncertain. Germline-derived CDR1 and CDR2 are SGHVS and FQNEAQ. The V end lost 3 bases, the J end lost 3 bases, and 5 bases lay between the germline ends. This CDR3 is 12 amino acids long. CDR3 nucleotide sequence: TGTGCCAGCAGCTTTTCACACACTGAAGCTTTCTTT. Its protein product is CASSFSHTEAFF.

This sequence joins TRBV2 and TRBJ1-2, with 9 bases matching TRBD1. V was pared by 11 bases and J by 8 bases, with 9 bases of the junction left unmatched. The germline CDR1 and CDR2 sequences are SNHLY and FYNNEI. This CDR3 has 12 residues. CDR3: CAATGQGFGYTF. Written as DNA, the CDR3 is TGTGCCGCAACGGGACAGGGCTTCGGCTACACCTTC.

This clone turned up a few times. The V gene is TRBV15, the J gene TRBJ2-1; 15 bases are a match to TRBD2. V lost 7 bases, J lost 0 bases, and 4 bases stayed unmatched. The CDR3 extends over 17 amino acids. Germline V lookup: CDR1 LNHNV, CDR2 YYDKDF (reference sequence). This CDR3 reads CATKGLAGGTSYNEQFF. The CDR3 DNA reads as TGTGCCACCAAGGGACTAGCGGGGGGAACCTCCTACAATGAGCAGTTCTTC.

In this sample, this clone turned up a few times. The chain recombines TRBV29-1 with TRBJ1-2; a weak D match, TRBD1 (6 bases). This CDR3 spans 11 amino acids. Germline V gene sequence: CDR1 SQVTM, CDR2 ANQGSEA. Trimming pared 4 bases from V and 8 bases from J, leaving 11 bases between. The CDR3 DNA follows: TGCAGCGTTGTCAGGGACAACGGCTACACCTTC. Protein: CSVVRDNGYTF.

This clone was recorded only once. CDR3 nucleotides: TGCAGCGTACTAGCGGGGGCCTGGTACGAGCAGTACTTC. As protein: CSVLAGAWYEQYF. The V call is TRBV29-1, the J call TRBJ2-5; 11 bases map to TRBD2. The J call is in doubt because the DNA end fits TRBJ2-7 better. The germline V gene encodes CDR1 SQVTM and CDR2 ANQGSEA. This CDR3 has 13 residues.

This clone showed up just a few times. The chain uses TRBV7-9 and TRBJ2-1, with D unresolved. The CDR3 has 15 residues. V was cut by 4 bases and J by 2 bases, with 12 bases left in between. The germline V gene encodes CDR1 SEHNR and CDR2 FQNEAQ (reference sequence). CDR3 amino acids: CASSSDGDPYNEQFF. CDR3 DNA sequence: TGTGCCAGCAGCTCAGACGGCGATCCCTACAATGAGCAGTTCTTC.

V gene TRBV30 combines with J gene TRBJ1-1; D uncertain. The CDR3 has 11 residues. In germline, CDR1 is GTSNPN, CDR2 SVGIG (reference sequence). Trimming shortened V by 0 bases and J by 13 bases, and 12 bases separated the two germline ends. This CDR3 is CAWSVAGLGFF. For the CDR3, the DNA is TGTGCCTGGAGTGTGGCGGGGTTGGGTTTCTTT.

The chain combines TRBV7-9 with TRBJ2-3; no clear D gene. The CDR3 totals 15 residues. Trimming shortened V by 5 bases and J by 4 bases, and 16 bases separated the two germline ends. CDR1 and CDR2 (germline): SEHNR, FQNEAQ (reference sequence). This CDR3 reads CASSLNGPAADTQYF. Written as DNA, the CDR3 is TGTGCCAGCAGCCTAAACGGACCCGCCGCAGATACGCAGTATTTT.

This clone occurred a few times. The chain carries TRBV6-6 and TRBJ2-7, with D unresolved. CDR1 is MNHNY, CDR2 SVGAGI, per germline (reference sequence). Trimming took 2 bases from V and 3 from J, leaving 8 bases between them. The CDR3 sequence is 13 residues long. The CDR3 region is CASSYRVGYEQYF. CDR3 DNA sequence: TGTGCCAGCAGTTACAGGGTGGGCTACGAGCAGTACTTC.

The chain couples TRBV10-2 to TRBJ2-5; TRBD2 agrees at 10 bases. The end of the DNA is better explained by TRBJ2-7, so the J call may be wrong. Germline loops: CDR1 WSHSY, CDR2 SAAADI. This CDR3 has 13 residues. CDR3 nucleotides: TGCGCCAGCATGGGACTAGCGTCCTACGAGCAGTACTTC. Amino acids: CASMGLASYEQYF.

The V and J genes are TRBV4-1 and TRBJ1-1; D gene unclear. Per the germline V gene, CDR1 is MGHRA and CDR2 is YSYEKL. The CDR3 sequence is 14 residues long. The germline V and J ends were trimmed by 2 bases and 7 bases, with 14 bases remaining between them. CDR3 sequence: CASSQKGGLGEAFF. The DNA of the CDR3 is TGCGCCAGCAGCCAAAAGGGAGGGCTTGGTGAAGCTTTCTTT.

This chain joins TRBV27 and TRBJ2-7, with unresolved D. This CDR3 region has 13 residues. From germline, CDR1 is MNHEY and CDR2 SMNVEV (reference sequence). V was pared by 3 bases and J by 0 bases, with 6 bases between. DNA for the CDR3: TGTGCCAGCAGTTTCGATCCCTCCTACGAGCAGTACTTC. It translates to CASSFDPSYEQYF.

The V gene is TRBV15, the J gene TRBJ2-3; D possibly corresponds to TRBD2 (7 bases). The germline V gene encodes CDR1 LNHNV and CDR2 YYDKDF (reference sequence). V was cut by 1 base and J by 4 bases, with 9 bases left in between. The CDR3 runs 14 residues. Here the CDR3 DNA reads TGTGCCACCAGCAGAGTGGGGGGGCCAGATACGCAGTATTTT. Encoded protein: CATSRVGGPDTQYF.

This clone was counted once. V gene TRBV7-9 combines with J gene TRBJ2-2; 8 nucleotides line up with TRBD1. This CDR3 contains 18 residues. Germline V gives CDR1 SEHNR, CDR2 FQNEAQ (reference sequence). Trimming took 2 bases from V and 2 from J; bases not matched to a gene: 10. CDR3: CASSLLRGQGSNTGELFF. The CDR3, as DNA: TGTGCCAGCAGCTTACTGCGCGGACAGGGAAGTAACACCGGGGAGCTGTTTTTT.

The J gene is TRBJ1-6, the V gene TRBV12-5; 8 positions match TRBD1. The V gene end was trimmed by 6 bases and the J gene end by 9 bases; junction bases not matched to a gene: 4. The CDR3 extends over 13 amino acids. Looked up from germline, CDR1 is LGHNT and CDR2 is FRNRAP. CDR3 sequence reads: CASGGGQGSPLHF. CDR3 nucleotides: TGTGCTAGTGGGGGCGGACAGGGTTCACCCCTCCACTTT.

The chain uses TRBV13 and TRBJ2-4; possibly TRBD1 or TRBD2 for D (5 bases each). V was pared by 6 bases and J by 15 bases, with 21 bases between. This CDR3 has 13 amino acids. The germline V gene has CDR1 PRHDT and CDR2 FYEKMQ (reference sequence). The CDR3 spells CASSSTFGAPPYF. CDR3 sequence (DNA): TGTGCCAGCAGTTCGACCTTCGGGGCGCCCCCGTACTTC.

This chain links TRBV6-5 with TRBJ1-2; D not certain. V was trimmed by 0 bases and J by 3 bases, leaving 8 bases between them. CDR1 is MNHEY, CDR2 SVGAGI, per germline. The CDR3 totals 14 residues. The CDR3 loop reads CASSYSGSYYGYTF. DNA of the CDR3: TGTGCCAGCAGTTACTCAGGCAGCTACTATGGCTACACCTTC.